This T cell receptor (beta chain) was obtained from a study of T cell changes during pregnancy in multiple sclerosis. Germline values: CDR1 SGHDT, CDR2 YYEEEE. The trim removed 8 bases at V and 3 bases at J, leaving 6 bases unmatched. CDR3 length: 13 residues. Sequencing used immunoSEQ multiplex PCR; TCRdb keeps in-frame clones, though not all of them. The sample consists of around 120,000 clones, approximately 89% of them appearing once. The count of this clone is one. The J gene is TRBJ1-2, the V gene TRBV5-6, with 8 bases lining up with TRBD1. The sample was peripheral blood, taken after pregnancy. The source of this sequence is a female donor with multiple sclerosis, enrolled in a pregnancy study. The CDR3 loop is CASDRGGDYGYTF. CDR3 bases: TGTGCCAGTGACAGGGGAGGCGACTATGGCTACACCTTC.